The 19 T cell receptor beta chains given below trace back to one sample, sequenced in a study of human T cells and chemical hapten exposure. Unfractionated whole blood served as the source for total RNA extraction. MiXCR, applied by TCRdb to the 5' RACE reads, yields one record per CDR3 protein. Of 100,000 to 120,000 distinct CDR3 sequences in the sample, approximately 20% were seen once. These receptors all come from a human donor in good health.

The chain carries TRBV29-1 and TRBJ2-3; D may be TRBD2 (5 bases). The germline CDR1 and CDR2 sequences are SQVTM and ANQGSEA. V was pared by 3 bases and J by 11 bases, with 9 bases between. This CDR3 contains 10 residues. Here the CDR3 reads CSVELTRQYF. CDR3 nucleotide sequence: TGCAGCGTTGAGCTAACTAGGCAGTATTTT.

The chain has TRBV29-1 and TRBJ2-1; D gene uncertain. Between the trimmed V and J ends, which lost 7 bases and 8 bases, there was a span of 3 bases. CDR3 length equals 8 residues. Per the germline V gene, CDR1 is SQVTM and CDR2 is ANQGSEA. CDR3 region: CSGDEQFF. In DNA, the CDR3 is TGCAGCGGCGATGAGCAGTTCTTC.

The rearrangement uses TRBV7-8 and TRBJ2-1; no reliable D call. This CDR3 has 14 amino acids. Looked up from germline, CDR1 is SGHVS and CDR2 is FQNEAQ. Trimming shortened V by 2 bases and J by 8 bases, and 13 bases separated the two germline ends. The CDR3 DNA sequence: TGTGCCAGCAGCTTAAAAACTACCCCCGATGAGCAGTTCTTC. Translation: CASSLKTTPDEQFF.

This chain connects TRBV6-5 to TRBJ1-5, with 7 bases identical to TRBD1. Germline-derived CDR1 and CDR2 are MNHEY and SVGAGI. The V gene end was trimmed by 2 bases and the J gene end by 7 bases; junction bases not matched to a gene: 5. The CDR3 consists of 14 residues. The CDR3 DNA reads as TGTGCCAGCAGTTACCTCAGGGGGTGGCAGCCCCAGCATTTT. As protein: CASSYLRGWQPQHF.

This rearrangement joins TRBV29-1 to TRBJ2-3; 8 nucleotides agree with TRBD1. Germline assignment: CDR1 SQVTM and CDR2 ANQGSEA. The junction had 7 bases not matched to a gene; V was cut back by 3 bases and J by 5 bases. The CDR3 contains 14 residues. CDR3: CSVEEQGAGDTQYF. In DNA, the CDR3 is TGCAGCGTTGAGGAGCAGGGGGCAGGAGATACGCAGTATTTT.

A remark on this clonotype: Relative to the germline gene, one junction end is altered; a read error may explain this. The chain employs TRBV2 and TRBJ1-2; D remains ambiguous. This CDR3 has 12 residues. Germline V gives CDR1 SNHLY, CDR2 FYNNEI. The CDR3 sequence is CATSEVENGDTF. CDR3 DNA sequence: TGTGCCACCTCGGAGGTGGAAAATGGCGACACCTTC.

The rearrangement uses TRBV7-8 and TRBJ2-7; D may be TRBD1 (5 bases). V was cut by 5 bases and J by 4 bases, with 9 bases left in between. This CDR3 has 12 residues. Germline V gene lookup returns CDR1 SGHVS and CDR2 FQNEAQ. The CDR3 bases are TGTGCCAGCAGCCAGCCAGGGTACGAGCAGTACTTC. It specifies CASSQPGYEQYF.

This chain uses TRBV5-1 with TRBJ1-2; tentatively, D is TRBD1 (5 bases). CDR1 SGHRS and CDR2 YFSETQ come from the germline V gene. The CDR3 length is 15 residues. Trimming removed 0 bases at V and 7 bases at J, with 16 bases between. The CDR3 coding sequence is TGCGCCAGCAGCTTGGGGACATCCACTACTTCTGGCTACACCTTC. It specifies CASSLGTSTTSGYTF.

The rearrangement joins TRBV20-1 to TRBJ1-2, with a possible D match to TRBD1 (5 bases). The germline V gene encodes CDR1 DFQATT and CDR2 SNEGSKA (reference sequence). CDR3 length: 14 amino acids. V lost 4 bases and J 4 bases, leaving 16 bases between the germline ends. The CDR3 sequence: CSAMDNPWGYGYTF. The CDR3 DNA is TGCAGTGCTATGGACAACCCATGGGGCTATGGCTACACCTTC.

This rearrangement joins TRBV6-2 or TRBV6-3 to TRBJ2-7; D not resolved. CDR3 size: 16 residues. V was pared by 2 bases and J by 3 bases, with 17 bases between. Germline V lookup: CDR1 MNHEY, CDR2 SVGEGT. The CDR3 bases are TGTGCCAGCAGTTACCCCCCACAACATCATTACTACGAGCAGTACTTC. This sequence encodes CASSYPPQHHYYEQYF.

The genes are TRBV28 and TRBJ2-1; the D is unclear. The V end was cut by 5 bases, the J end by 4 bases, with 12 bases between. The CDR3 runs 14 residues. Per the germline V gene, CDR1 is MDHEN and CDR2 is SYDVKM. The CDR3 here is CASSPPTSYNEQFF. The CDR3 coding sequence is TGTGCCAGCAGTCCACCGACAAGTTACAATGAGCAGTTCTTC.

The chain joins TRBV29-1 to TRBJ2-3, with 10 bases lining up with TRBD2. The length of the CDR3 is 18 residues. Per the germline V gene, CDR1 is SQVTM and CDR2 is ANQGSEA. Germline trimming cut 4 bases from V and 2 bases from J; bases unmatched to any gene: 15. The CDR3 is CSVVVALAGALYTDTQYF. DNA of the CDR3: TGCAGCGTTGTCGTGGCCCTAGCGGGAGCCCTCTACACAGATACGCAGTATTTT.

This chain uses TRBV13 with TRBJ2-4; possible D gene TRBD2, 5 bases. CDR3 length equals 19 residues. Germline CDR1 PRHDT, CDR2 FYEKMQ (reference sequence). Trimming removed 5 bases from V and 2 bases from J, with 25 bases in between. In DNA form, the CDR3 reads TGTGCCAGCAGCCCCCGCCTCTTGGAGGTAGCCAAAACCAAAAACATTCAGTACTTC. Encoded protein: CASSPRLLEVAKTKNIQYF.

Written as DNA, the CDR3 is TGCAGCGTTGGACAGGATCCTGGAAACACCATATATTTT. Amino acids: CSVGQDPGNTIYF. The genes are TRBV29-1 and TRBJ1-3; D possibly corresponds to TRBD1 (6 bases). V gave up 4 bases and J gave up 2 bases, with 9 bases separating them. Germline loops: CDR1 SQVTM, CDR2 ANQGSEA. This CDR3 region has 13 residues.

This chain links TRBV14 with TRBJ2-5; 8 positions match TRBD2. The CDR3 has 15 residues. The V segment lost 2 bases and the J segment 4 bases; nucleotides outside the gene matches: 6. CDR1 and CDR2 (germline): SGHDN, FVKESK. As DNA, the CDR3 is TGTGCCAGCAGCCAAAGGGCAGCGGGGGTAGAGACCCAGTACTTC. Its protein is CASSQRAAGVETQYF.

This clonotype was detected only a few times. The chain is built from TRBV5-1 and TRBJ2-5; no reliable D call. CDR1 and CDR2 (germline): SGHRS, YFSETQ. The germline V and J ends were trimmed by 0 bases and 4 bases, with 4 bases remaining between them. The CDR3 totals 12 residues. The CDR3 loop is CASSLARETQYF. CDR3 DNA sequence: TGCGCCAGCAGCTTGGCGAGAGAGACCCAGTACTTC.

This clonotype was detected only a few times. This chain links TRBV12-5 with TRBJ2-1; 7 bases map to TRBD2. The length of the CDR3 is 16 residues. The V segment lost 8 bases and the J segment 0 bases; nucleotides outside the gene matches: 10. Germline values: CDR1 LGHNT, CDR2 FRNRAP. This CDR3 reads CASSPMGGSSYNEQFF. In nucleotides, the CDR3 is TGTGCTAGTTCCCCCATGGGGGGGAGCTCCTACAATGAGCAGTTCTTC.

This clonotype was counted a few times. The V call is TRBV29-1, the J call TRBJ1-1, with a tentative D call TRBD1 (6 bases). Germline V gene data show CDR1 as SQVTM and CDR2 as ANQGSEA. CDR3 length: 17 residues. V lost 6 bases and J 0 bases, leaving 23 bases between the germline ends. CDR3 amino acids: CSVSGFQWGQVNTEAFF. CDR3 nucleotide sequence: TGCAGCGTGTCCGGGTTTCAATGGGGGCAGGTGAACACTGAAGCTTTCTTT.

J is TRBJ2-1 and V is TRBV4-1; D is perhaps TRBD2 (5 bases). From germline, CDR1 is MGHRA and CDR2 YSYEKL. The length of the CDR3 is 15 residues. Trimming took 5 bases from V and 5 from J, leaving 16 bases between them. CDR3 in amino acids: CASSSRGRKNNEQFF. The CDR3 region has the DNA TGCGCCAGCAGCAGTCGGGGTCGGAAAAACAATGAGCAGTTCTTC.